The 13 T cell receptor beta chains reported below all come from one sample, sequenced in a study of blood T cell repertoires in COVID-19. Measured with immunoSEQ multiplex PCR; TCRdb has only the in-frame clones, and not every one. The data contain approximately 210,000 clones, around 86% of them seen just once; the ten biggest clones take up approximately 7.2%. The sample was PBMCs or T cells enriched from blood (not recorded which). These receptors all come from a man in his thirties or forties in a cohort exposed to, infected with or recovered from COVID-19 (not recorded which).

CDR3 bases: TGTGCCATCAGCAGGGGTTTGACAGGGGGCGAGGATGGCTACACCTTC. It is translated as CAISRGLTGGEDGYTF. The V and J genes are TRBV10-3 and TRBJ1-2; 10 bases agree with TRBD1. The germline gives CDR1 ENHRY, CDR2 SYGVKD. The CDR3 is 16 amino acids. V shed 6 bases and J 6 bases; nucleotides not matched to a gene: 13.

V usage is TRBV6-2 or TRBV6-3 and J usage is TRBJ1-5; D unresolved. Trimming removed 5 bases at V and 5 bases at J, with 13 bases between. The CDR3 spans 14 residues. Looked up from germline, CDR1 is MNHEY and CDR2 is SVGEGT. Here the CDR3 reads CASSPHIQYQPQHF. CDR3 sequence (DNA): TGTGCCAGCAGTCCGCATATACAGTATCAGCCCCAGCATTTT.

This rearrangement joins TRBV6-1 to TRBJ2-2, with D maybe TRBD1 (5 bases). V gave up 2 bases and J gave up 3 bases, with 7 bases separating them. The CDR3 loop spans 14 amino acids. Looked up from germline, CDR1 is MNHNS and CDR2 is SASEGT. CDR3: CASSELQDTGELFF. Written as DNA, the CDR3 is TGTGCCAGCAGTGAATTACAGGACACCGGGGAGCTGTTTTTT.

V is TRBV3-1 (or the pseudogene TRBV3-2) and J is TRBJ2-1; maybe TRBD2 (5 bases). Trimming took 4 bases from V and 3 from J, leaving 22 bases between them. The CDR3 extends over 18 amino acids. Germline V gene sequence: CDR1 LGHDT, CDR2 YNNKEL (reference sequence). CDR3 residues: CASSLYGEGGHYYNEQFF. The CDR3 nucleotides read TGTGCCAGCAGCCTATACGGAGAGGGCGGGCACTACTACAATGAGCAGTTCTTC.

The rearrangement uses TRBV6-5 and TRBJ2-7; TRBD2 might be the D (6 bases). Germline V gene sequence: CDR1 MNHEY, CDR2 SVGAGI. CDR3 length equals 13 residues. V was trimmed by 6 bases and J by 4 bases, leaving 13 bases between them. CDR3 loop: CASSLPGGYEQYF. CDR3 in DNA: TGTGCCAGCAGCCTCCCTGGAGGGTACGAGCAGTACTTC.

The chain joins TRBV9 to TRBJ2-3; D is ambiguous. Trimming stripped 4 bases from V and 4 bases from J, with 16 bases between. CDR1 SGDLS and CDR2 YYNGEE come from the germline V gene. The CDR3 length is 15 residues. The CDR3 loop is CASSPLTTAPDTQYF. CDR3 DNA: TGTGCCAGCAGCCCGCTAACGACTGCGCCAGATACGCAGTATTTT.

In this sample, this clone turned up a few times. The chain couples TRBV28 to TRBJ1-2; TRBD1 matches at 9 bases. From germline, CDR1 is MDHEN and CDR2 SYDVKM. With 10 bases clipped from V and 2 bases from J, the junction kept 8 bases outside the gene matches. The CDR3 runs to 14 residues. In DNA form, the CDR3 reads TGTGCCATCAAAACCGGGACAGGGAACTATGGCTACACCTTC. Translated: CAIKTGTGNYGYTF.

The gene calls are TRBV25-1 and TRBJ1-1; 9 nucleotides line up with TRBD1. The CDR3 runs 14 residues. Germline values: CDR1 MGHDK, CDR2 SYGVNS. With 7 bases clipped from V and 1 base from J, the junction kept 4 bases outside the gene matches. CDR3 in amino acids: CASTGTGRNTEAFF. CDR3 sequence (DNA): TGTGCCAGCACTGGGACAGGGCGGAACACTGAAGCTTTCTTT.

This rearrangement joins TRBV9 to TRBJ2-7; TRBD2 matches 10 bases. The V gene end was trimmed by 3 bases and the J gene end by 3 bases; junction bases not matched to a gene: 6. The V gene's germline CDR1 is SGDLS and CDR2 YYNGEE. The length of the CDR3 is 15 residues. CDR3 nucleotide sequence: TGTGCCAGCAGCGAGGACGGGACTAGCGACTACGAGCAGTACTTC. It yields the protein CASSEDGTSDYEQYF. Drawing the rest from reference TRBV9 and TRBJ2-7, the complete variable domain is DSGVTQTPKHLITATGQRVTLRCSPRSGDLSVYWYQQSLDQGLQFLIQYYNGEERAKGNILERFSAQQFPDLHSELNLSSLELGDSALYFCASSEDGTSDYEQYFGPGTRLTVT.

CDR3 sequence (DNA): TGCGCCAGCAGCTTGCCTGGGGCCAGTTTCTCTGGGGCCAACGTCCTGACTTTC. Protein: CASSLPGASFSGANVLTF. This chain uses TRBV5-1 with TRBJ2-6, with D perhaps TRBD1 (5 bases). Between the trimmed V and J ends, which lost 1 base and 0 bases, there was a span of 14 bases. Germline assignment: CDR1 SGHRS and CDR2 YFSETQ. The CDR3 contains 18 residues.

The chain uses TRBV3-1 (or the pseudogene TRBV3-2) and TRBJ1-3; D is uncertain. The germline CDR1 and CDR2 sequences are LGHDT and YNNKEL (reference sequence). V was pared by 5 bases and J by 4 bases, with 15 bases between. The CDR3 sequence is 15 residues long. The CDR3 DNA reads TGTGCCAGCAGCTCCACATCGGCCAGGGGAAACACCATATATTTT. This codes for CASSSTSARGNTIYF.

This rearrangement joins TRBV27 to TRBJ2-7; TRBD1 might be the D (6 bases). With 8 bases removed from V and 3 bases from J, the gap between germline ends came to 11 bases. Germline values: CDR1 MNHEY, CDR2 SMNVEV (reference sequence). This CDR3 region has 12 residues. The DNA for the CDR3 is TGTGCCAGCTCCACAGGGCACTACGAGCAGTACTTC. Translating gives CASSTGHYEQYF.

The rearrangement uses TRBV14 and TRBJ2-5, with 8 bases lining up with TRBD2. J gave up 6 bases and V 4 bases, and 4 bases lay outside the gene matches. The CDR3 covers 13 residues. Germline V CDR1 and CDR2: SGHDN, FVKESK. CDR3 region: CASSPGLAKTQYF. DNA for the CDR3: TGTGCCAGCAGCCCTGGACTAGCCAAGACCCAGTACTTC.